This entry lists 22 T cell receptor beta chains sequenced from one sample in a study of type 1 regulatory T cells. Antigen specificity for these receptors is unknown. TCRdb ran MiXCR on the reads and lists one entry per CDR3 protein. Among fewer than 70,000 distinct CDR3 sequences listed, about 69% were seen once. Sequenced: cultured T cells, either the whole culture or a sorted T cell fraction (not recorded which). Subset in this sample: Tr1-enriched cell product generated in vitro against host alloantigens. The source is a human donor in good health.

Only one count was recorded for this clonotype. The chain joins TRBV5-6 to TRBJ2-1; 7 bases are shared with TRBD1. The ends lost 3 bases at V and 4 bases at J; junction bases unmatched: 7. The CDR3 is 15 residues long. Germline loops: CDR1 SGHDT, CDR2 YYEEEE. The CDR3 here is CASSSGQILYNEQFF. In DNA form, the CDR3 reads TGTGCCAGCAGCTCGGGACAGATTCTTTACAATGAGCAGTTCTTC.

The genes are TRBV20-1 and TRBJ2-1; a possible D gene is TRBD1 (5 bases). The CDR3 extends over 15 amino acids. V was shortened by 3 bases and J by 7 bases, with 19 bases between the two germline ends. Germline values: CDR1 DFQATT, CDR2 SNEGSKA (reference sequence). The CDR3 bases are TGCAGTGCTAGTTGGCGCCAGGGTTCTGCGAATGAGCAGTTCTTC. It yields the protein CSASWRQGSANEQFF.

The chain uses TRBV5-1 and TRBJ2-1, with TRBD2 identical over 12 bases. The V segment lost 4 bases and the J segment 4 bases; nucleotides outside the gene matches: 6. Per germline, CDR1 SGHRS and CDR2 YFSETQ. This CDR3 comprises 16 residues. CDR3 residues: CASSPRTSGTYNEQFF. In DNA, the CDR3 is TGCGCCAGCAGCCCAAGGACTAGCGGGACGTACAATGAGCAGTTCTTC.

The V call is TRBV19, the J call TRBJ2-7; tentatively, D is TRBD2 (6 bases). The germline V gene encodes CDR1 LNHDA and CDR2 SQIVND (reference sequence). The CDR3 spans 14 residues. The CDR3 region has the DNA TGTGCTAGCGGCAGAGACGGGAACTCCTACGAGCAGTACTTC. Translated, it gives CASGRDGNSYEQYF.

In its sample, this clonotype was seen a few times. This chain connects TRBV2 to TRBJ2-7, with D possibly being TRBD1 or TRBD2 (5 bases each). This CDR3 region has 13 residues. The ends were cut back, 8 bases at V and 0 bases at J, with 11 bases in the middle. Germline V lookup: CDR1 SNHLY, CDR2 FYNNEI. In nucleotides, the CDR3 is TGTGCCAGCGGGGACGTGGGCTCCTACGAGCAGTACTTC. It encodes CASGDVGSYEQYF.

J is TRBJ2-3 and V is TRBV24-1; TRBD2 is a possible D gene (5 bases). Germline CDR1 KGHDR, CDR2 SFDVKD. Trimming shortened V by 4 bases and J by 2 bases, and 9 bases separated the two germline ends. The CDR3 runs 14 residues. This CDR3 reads CATSDLASTDTQYF. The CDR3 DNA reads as TGTGCCACCAGTGACCTAGCTTCCACAGATACGCAGTATTTT.

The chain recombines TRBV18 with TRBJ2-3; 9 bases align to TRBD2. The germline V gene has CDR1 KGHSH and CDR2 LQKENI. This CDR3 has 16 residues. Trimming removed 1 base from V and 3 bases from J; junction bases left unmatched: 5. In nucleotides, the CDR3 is TGTGCCAGCTCACCACTACTAGCGGGCTCTACAGATACGCAGTATTTT. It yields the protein CASSPLLAGSTDTQYF.

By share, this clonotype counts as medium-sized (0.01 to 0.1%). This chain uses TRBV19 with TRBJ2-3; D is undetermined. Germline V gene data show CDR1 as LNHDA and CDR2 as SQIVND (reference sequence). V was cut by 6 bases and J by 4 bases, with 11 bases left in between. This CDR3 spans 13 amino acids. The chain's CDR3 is CASSHNNPDTQYF. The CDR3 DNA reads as TGTGCCAGTAGCCACAACAACCCAGATACGCAGTATTTT.

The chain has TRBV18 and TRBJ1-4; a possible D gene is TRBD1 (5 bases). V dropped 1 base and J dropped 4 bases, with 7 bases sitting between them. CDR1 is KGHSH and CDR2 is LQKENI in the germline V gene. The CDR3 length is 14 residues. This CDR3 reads CASSPQGLNEKLFF. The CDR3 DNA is TGTGCCAGCTCACCACAGGGGCTTAATGAAAAACTGTTTTTT.

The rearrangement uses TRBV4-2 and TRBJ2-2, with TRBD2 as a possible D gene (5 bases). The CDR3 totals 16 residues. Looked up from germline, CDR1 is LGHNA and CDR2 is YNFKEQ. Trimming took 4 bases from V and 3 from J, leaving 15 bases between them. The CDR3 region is CASSPSVGEYTGELFF. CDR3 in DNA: TGTGCCAGCAGCCCCTCGGTCGGGGAATACACCGGGGAGCTGTTTTTT.

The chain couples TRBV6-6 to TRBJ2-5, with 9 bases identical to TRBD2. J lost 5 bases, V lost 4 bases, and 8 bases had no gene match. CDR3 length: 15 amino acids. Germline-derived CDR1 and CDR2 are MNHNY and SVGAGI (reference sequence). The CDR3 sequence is CASSSLTSGGETQYF. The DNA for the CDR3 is TGTGCCAGCAGTTCCCTGACTAGCGGAGGGGAGACCCAGTACTTC.

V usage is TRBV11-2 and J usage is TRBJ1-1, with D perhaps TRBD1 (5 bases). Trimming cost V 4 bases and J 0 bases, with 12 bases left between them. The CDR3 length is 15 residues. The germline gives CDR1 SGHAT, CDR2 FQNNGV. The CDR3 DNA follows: TGTGCCAGCAGCTCCGGACAAATCATGAACACTGAAGCTTTCTTT. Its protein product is CASSSGQIMNTEAFF.

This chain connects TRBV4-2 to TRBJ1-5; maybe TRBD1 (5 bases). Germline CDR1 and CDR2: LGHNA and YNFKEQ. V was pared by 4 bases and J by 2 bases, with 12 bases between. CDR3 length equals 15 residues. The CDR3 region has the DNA TGTGCCAGCAGCCTCGGTAGGGGAGGCAATCAGCCCCAGCATTTT. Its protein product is CASSLGRGGNQPQHF.

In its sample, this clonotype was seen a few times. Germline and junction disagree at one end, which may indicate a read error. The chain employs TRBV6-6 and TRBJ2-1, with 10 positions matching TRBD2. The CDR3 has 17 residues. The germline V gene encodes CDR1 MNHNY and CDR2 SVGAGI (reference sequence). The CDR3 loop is CASTPTPSGSTYNEQFF. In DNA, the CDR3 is TGTGCCAGCACCCCTACTCCTAGCGGGAGCACCTATAATGAGCAGTTCTTC.

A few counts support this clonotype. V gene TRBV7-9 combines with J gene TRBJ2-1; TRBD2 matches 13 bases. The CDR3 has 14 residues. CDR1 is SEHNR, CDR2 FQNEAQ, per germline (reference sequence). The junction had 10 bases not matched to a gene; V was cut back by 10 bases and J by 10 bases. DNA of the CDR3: TGTGCCACTGGGGGGACTAGCGGGATTGACGAGCAGTTCTTC. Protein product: CATGGTSGIDEQFF.

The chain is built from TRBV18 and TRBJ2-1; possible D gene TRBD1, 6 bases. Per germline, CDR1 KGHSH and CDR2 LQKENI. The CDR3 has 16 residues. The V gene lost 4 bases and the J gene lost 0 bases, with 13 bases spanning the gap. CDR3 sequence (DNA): TGTGCCAGCTCACGAGGACAGACAAGCTCCTACAATGAGCAGTTCTTC. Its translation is CASSRGQTSSYNEQFF.

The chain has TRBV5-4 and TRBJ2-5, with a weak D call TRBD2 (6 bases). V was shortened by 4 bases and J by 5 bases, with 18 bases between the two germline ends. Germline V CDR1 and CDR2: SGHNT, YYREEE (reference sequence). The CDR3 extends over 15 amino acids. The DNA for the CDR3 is TGTGCCAGCAGCCGAGCCGACGGGAGCGGGGAGACCCAGTACTTC. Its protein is CASSRADGSGETQYF. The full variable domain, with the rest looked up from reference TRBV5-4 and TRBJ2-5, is ETGVTQSPTHLIKTRGQQVTLRCSSQSGHNTVSWYQQALGQGPQFIFQYYREEENGRGNFPPRFSGLQFPNYSSELNVNALELDDSALYLCASSRADGSGETQYFGPGTRLLVL.

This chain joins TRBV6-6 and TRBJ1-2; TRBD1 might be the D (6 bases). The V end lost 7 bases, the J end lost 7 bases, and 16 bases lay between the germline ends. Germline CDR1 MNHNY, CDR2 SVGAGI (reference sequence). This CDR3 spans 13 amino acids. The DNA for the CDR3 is TGTGCCAGCACCCAAACAGGGACTGTTGGCTACACCTTC. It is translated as CASTQTGTVGYTF.

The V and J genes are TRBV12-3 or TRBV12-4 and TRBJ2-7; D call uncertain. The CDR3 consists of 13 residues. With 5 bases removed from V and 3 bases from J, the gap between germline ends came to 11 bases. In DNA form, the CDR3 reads TGTGCCAGCAGTCCCGCCCTCTACTACGAGCAGTACTTC. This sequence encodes CASSPALYYEQYF.

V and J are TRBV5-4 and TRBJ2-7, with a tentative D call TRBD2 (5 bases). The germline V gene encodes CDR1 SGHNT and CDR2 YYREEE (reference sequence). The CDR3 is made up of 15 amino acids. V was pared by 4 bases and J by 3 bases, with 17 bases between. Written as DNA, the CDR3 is TGTGCCAGCAGCACGGGGATGGAGGTCAACTACGAGCAGTACTTC. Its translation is CASSTGMEVNYEQYF.

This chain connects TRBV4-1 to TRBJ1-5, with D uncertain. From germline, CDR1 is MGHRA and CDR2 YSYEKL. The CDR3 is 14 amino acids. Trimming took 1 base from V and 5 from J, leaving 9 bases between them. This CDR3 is CASSQGEWYQPQHF. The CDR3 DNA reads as TGCGCCAGCAGCCAAGGGGAGTGGTATCAGCCCCAGCATTTT.

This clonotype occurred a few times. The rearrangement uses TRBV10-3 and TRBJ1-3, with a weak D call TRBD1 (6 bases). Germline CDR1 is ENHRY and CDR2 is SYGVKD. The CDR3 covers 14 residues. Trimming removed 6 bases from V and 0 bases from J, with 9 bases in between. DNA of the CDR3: TGTGCCATCAGCGACAGGAGCTCTGGAAACACCATATATTTT. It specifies CAISDRSSGNTIYF.